The clone carrying this T cell receptor (beta chain) was seen many times. Its specificity is not known. This entry belongs to a study of T cells after yellow fever vaccination. Broader study findings: Abundant clonotypes from the bulk population could get into FACS-sorted repertoires as contaminants. Reappearance after the booster was observed for most primary-vaccination clones (roughly 97% CD4, roughly 90% CD8).

V lost 5 bases and J 6 bases, leaving 13 bases between the germline ends. The CDR3 is made up of 13 amino acids. Germline loops: CDR1 LNHDA, CDR2 SQIVND (reference sequence). TCRdb processed the 5' RACE reads anew with MiXCR; each CDR3 protein has one entry. The repertoire holds 100,000 to 150,000 distinct CDR3 sequences, with 7.4% as singletons. Sequenced material: CD4+ T cells sorted from PBMCs, taken approximately 11 days after the first yellow fever vaccination. The receptor was derived from a man in his late teens or twenties who received the YFV17D yellow fever vaccine. V is TRBV19 and J is TRBJ1-1, with D perhaps TRBD1 (5 bases). The CDR3 loop reads CASSATQGAEAFF. The CDR3 nucleotides are TGTGCCAGTAGTGCGACTCAAGGGGCTGAAGCTTTCTTT.